This T cell receptor beta chain was sequenced in a study of blood T cells in healthy people across ages. Study-level points and caveats: Calculation of diversity from one million T cells yielded estimates considered to be underestimates.

Alongside a J-beta primer mix, a sample-barcoded 5' primer served in a second PCR lasting 7 to 11 cycles. From the 5' RACE reads, TCRdb called clonotypes with MiXCR, one entry per CDR3 protein. Here the sample spans approximately 800,000 distinct CDR3 sequences, about a quarter being singletons. V dropped 9 bases and J dropped 1; count of bases not matched to a gene: 7. Germline loops: CDR1 SNHLY, CDR2 FYNNEI. This CDR3 has 14 amino acids. Regarding this clonotype: The target antigen is unknown.

These same records also appear under a second study, on T cells of mothers and their children. Turning to that study: In this cohort, donors were a few healthy Caucasian mothers plus their six children. No persistent microchimeric T cell clones were detected at about 100 clones per million clonotypes sensitivity.

This TCR was sampled from a boy younger than 18 in good health. Sample: blood. The chain carries TRBV2 and TRBJ2-5; 8 nucleotides agree with TRBD1. The CDR3 is CASRQGTVQETQYF. The CDR3 bases are TGTGCCAGTAGACAGGGGACAGTCCAAGAGACCCAGTACTTC. Variable domain in full (rest from reference TRBV2 and TRBJ2-5): EPEVTQTPSHQVTQMGQEVILRCVPISNHLYFYWYRQILGQKVEFLVSFYNNEISEKSEIFDDQFSVERPDGSNFTLKIRSTKLEDSAMYFCASRQGTVQETQYFGPGTRLLVL.